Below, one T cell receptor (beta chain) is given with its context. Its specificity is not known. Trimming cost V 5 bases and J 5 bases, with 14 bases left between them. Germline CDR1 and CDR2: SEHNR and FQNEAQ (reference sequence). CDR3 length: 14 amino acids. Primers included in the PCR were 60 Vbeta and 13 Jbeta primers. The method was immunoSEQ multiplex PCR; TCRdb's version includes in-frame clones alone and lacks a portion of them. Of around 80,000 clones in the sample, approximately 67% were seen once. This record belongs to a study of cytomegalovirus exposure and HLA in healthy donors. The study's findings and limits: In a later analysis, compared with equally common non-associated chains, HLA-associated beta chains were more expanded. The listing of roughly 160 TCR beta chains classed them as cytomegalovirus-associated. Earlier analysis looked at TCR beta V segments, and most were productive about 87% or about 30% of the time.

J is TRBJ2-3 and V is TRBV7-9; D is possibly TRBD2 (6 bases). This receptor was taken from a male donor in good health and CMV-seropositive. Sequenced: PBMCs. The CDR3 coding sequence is TGTGCCAGCAGCCCCGGGGGAGTGGGAGATACGCAGTATTTT. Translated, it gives CASSPGGVGDTQYF.